The 25 T cell receptor beta chains below all came from one sample that was sequenced in a study of vaccination effects on CD4 cells after COVID-19. Their specific antigens are unknown. Assay: immunoSEQ multiplex PCR; the TCRdb copy retains only in-frame clones and omits some. The table records around 40,000 clones, approximately 81% of them present only once. Sequencing was preceded by expansion of antigen-specific CD4+ T cells with viral peptide pools in the ViraFEST assay. Cultured cells yielded isolated CD4+ T cells after 10 days. A PCR test confirmed that the person had SARS-CoV-2 infection between March and December 2020. The sequences come from CD4+ T cells from PBMCs cultured with a peptide pool, collected before COVID-19 vaccination. The receptors here all came from a human donor who had a prior SARS-CoV-2 infection.

The genes are TRBV11-1 and TRBJ1-2; 9 positions agree with TRBD1. This CDR3 is 16 amino acids long. Unmatched junction bases numbered 10, after V lost 5 bases and J lost 3 bases. From germline, CDR1 is SGHAT and CDR2 FQDESV (reference sequence). CDR3 bases: TGTGCCAGCAGCCAACGAATAGGACAGGGGCACTATGGCTACACCTTC. Translating it yields CASSQRIGQGHYGYTF.

The chain combines TRBV24-1 with TRBJ2-5; D remains unclear. Germline loops: CDR1 KGHDR, CDR2 SFDVKD. This CDR3 spans 13 amino acids. The ends were cut back, 6 bases at V and 7 bases at J, with 14 bases in the middle. CDR3 bases: TGTGCCACCAGTCCTGACGGCTATAGGACCCAGTACTTC. Protein sequence: CATSPDGYRTQYF.

The CDR3 loop reads CASRRPGGYEQYF. The DNA of the CDR3 is TGTGCCAGCAGACGACCCGGGGGCTACGAGCAGTACTTC. The chain has TRBV12-3 or TRBV12-4 and TRBJ2-7; maybe TRBD2 (6 bases). The CDR3 spans 13 residues. V lost 6 bases to trimming and J lost 3 bases, with 12 bases between them.

This clone was recorded once. This chain connects TRBV4-2 to TRBJ2-5; TRBD2 is a possible D gene (5 bases). Germline values: CDR1 LGHNA, CDR2 YNFKEQ. V was pared by 4 bases and J by 2 bases, with 8 bases between. The CDR3 length is 13 residues. CDR3 DNA: TGTGCCAGCAGCCTCGAGGGACAAGAGACCCAGTACTTC. Translated: CASSLEGQETQYF.

This chain uses TRBV11-2 with TRBJ2-7; tentative D call: TRBD1 (7 bases). Germline V gene data show CDR1 as SGHAT and CDR2 as FQNNGV. The V gene lost 5 bases and the J gene lost 6 bases, with 17 bases spanning the gap. The CDR3 is 14 amino acids. The CDR3 sequence: CASSPRQGGVEQYF. CDR3 bases: TGTGCCAGCAGCCCGAGACAGGGAGGCGTCGAGCAGTACTTC.

The V call is TRBV2, the J call TRBJ2-3; the D gene is possibly TRBD2 (6 bases). The CDR3 has 17 residues. Trimming left V 4 bases short and J 0 bases short, with 17 bases between. The germline gives CDR1 SNHLY, CDR2 FYNNEI. This CDR3 is CASSGRGARTSTDTQYF. The CDR3 coding sequence is TGTGCCAGCAGTGGGCGCGGGGCGCGGACTAGCACAGATACGCAGTATTTT.

The J gene is TRBJ1-2, the V gene TRBV19; D might be TRBD1 (6 bases). Germline values: CDR1 LNHDA, CDR2 SQIVND (reference sequence). V was trimmed by 6 bases and J by 6 bases, leaving 20 bases between them. The CDR3 has 15 amino acids. This CDR3 reads CASSHERTGLDGYTF. DNA for the CDR3: TGTGCCAGTAGCCACGAACGCACAGGGTTGGATGGCTACACCTTC.

CDR3 nucleotides: TGTGCCAGCTCACCCACCCCGGGACTAGCGGGGTACAATGAGCAGTTCTTC. Protein sequence: CASSPTPGLAGYNEQFF. This rearrangement joins TRBV18 to TRBJ2-1, with 13 bases aligning to TRBD2. The CDR3 is 17 residues long. Looked up from germline, CDR1 is KGHSH and CDR2 is LQKENI. Unmatched junction bases numbered 6, after V lost 3 bases and J lost 4 bases.

The chain carries TRBV6-1 and TRBJ2-6; either TRBD1 or TRBD2 may supply D (5 bases each). Deletions cut 4 bases from V and 0 bases from J, with 22 bases between. The germline CDR1 and CDR2 sequences are MNHNS and SASEGT. This CDR3 is 20 amino acids long. The CDR3 DNA reads TGTGCCAGCAGTGGGACGGGGCCAAGATCCACGAGCTCTGGGGCCAACGTCCTGACTTTC. Its protein product is CASSGTGPRSTSSGANVLTF.

J is TRBJ2-7 and V is TRBV2; 9 bases match TRBD1. The CDR3 totals 14 residues. Germline lookup yields CDR1 SNHLY and CDR2 FYNNEI. The V gene end was trimmed by 7 bases and the J gene end by 4 bases; junction bases not matched to a gene: 8. The CDR3 spells CASTRQGGIYEQYF. CDR3 sequence (DNA): TGTGCCAGCACCCGACAGGGGGGAATATACGAGCAGTACTTC.

The genes are TRBV27 and TRBJ2-4, with D tentatively TRBD1 (5 bases). V was shortened by 2 bases and J by 0 bases, with 14 bases between the two germline ends. This CDR3 is 17 amino acids long. Germline V gene lookup returns CDR1 MNHEY and CDR2 SMNVEV (reference sequence). Here the CDR3 DNA reads TGTGCCAGCAGTTTACCAGACAGTGCTATAGCCAAAAACATTCAGTACTTC. It is translated as CASSLPDSAIAKNIQYF.

The genes are TRBV19 and TRBJ1-5, with 9 bases identical to TRBD1. J gave up 9 bases and V 5 bases, and 17 bases lay outside the gene matches. Per the germline V gene, CDR1 is LNHDA and CDR2 is SQIVND (reference sequence). CDR3 length equals 17 residues. The CDR3 reads CASSALSSGTGFTPQHF. The CDR3 bases are TGTGCCAGTAGTGCCCTCTCATCCGGGACAGGGTTTACGCCCCAGCATTTT.

The J gene is TRBJ1-1, the V gene TRBV23-1; 7 bases are a match to TRBD1. TRBV23-1 is an ORF, with its function uncertain. This CDR3 has 13 residues. The junction had 1 base not matched to a gene; V was cut back by 2 bases and J by 4 bases. CDR3 in DNA: TGCGCCAGCAGTCAAAGGGACAGCACTGAAGCTTTCTTT. As protein: CASSQRDSTEAFF.

V is TRBV7-8 and J is TRBJ1-4, with a possible D match to TRBD1 (5 bases). The CDR3 totals 15 residues. The V end was cut by 2 bases, the J end by 0 bases, with 7 bases between. CDR1 and CDR2 (germline): SGHVS, FQNEAQ. This chain's CDR3 is CASSLRGATNEKLFF. The CDR3, as DNA: TGTGCCAGCAGCTTAAGGGGCGCAACTAATGAAAAACTGTTTTTT.

V gene TRBV7-2 combines with J gene TRBJ1-1; D remains unclear. Germline CDR1 and CDR2: SGHTA and FQGNSA. The CDR3 loop spans 13 amino acids. The V end lost 2 bases, the J end lost 1 base, and 5 bases lay between the germline ends. CDR3 in amino acids: CASSLLQNTEAFF. CDR3 nucleotides: TGTGCCAGCAGCTTATTGCAGAACACTGAAGCTTTCTTT.

The chain uses TRBV28 and TRBJ1-2, with TRBD1 matching 7 bases. The length of the CDR3 is 15 residues. CDR1 and CDR2 (germline): MDHEN, SYDVKM. Trimming at V came to 1 base and at J to 3 bases, leaving 5 bases not matched to a gene. The CDR3 DNA is TGTGCCAGCAGTTTATCAGGGACAGTTTACTATGGCTACACCTTC. Its translation: CASSLSGTVYYGYTF.

V is TRBV7-8 and J is TRBJ2-1, with D perhaps being TRBD1 or TRBD2 (5 bases each). The germline CDR1 and CDR2 sequences are SGHVS and FQNEAQ. The CDR3 is 16 amino acids. Trimming took 5 bases from V and 5 from J, leaving 19 bases between them. The CDR3 DNA sequence: TGTGCCAGCAGCCAGGGACGGTGGGGCGGCGACAATGAGCAGTTCTTC. Protein product: CASSQGRWGGDNEQFF.

The rearrangement joins TRBV15 to TRBJ2-7, with 8 positions matching TRBD1. Germline V gene lookup returns CDR1 LNHNV and CDR2 YYDKDF (reference sequence). The CDR3 consists of 14 residues. The junction had 10 bases not matched to a gene; V was cut back by 8 bases and J by 4 bases. The CDR3 DNA reads as TGTGCCACCGCCCGGGACAGGCTGTCTTACGAGCAGTACTTC. Translated, it gives CATARDRLSYEQYF.

This clone turned up a few times. This sequence joins TRBV2 and TRBJ1-5; D is unresolved. V was trimmed by 6 bases and J by 0 bases, leaving 9 bases between them. The CDR3 has 14 residues. Germline V lookup: CDR1 SNHLY, CDR2 FYNNEI. The CDR3 DNA follows: TGTGCCAGCAGAAGAGACAATAGCAATCAGCCCCAGCATTTT. Translation: CASRRDNSNQPQHF.

CDR3 in DNA: TGCGCCAGCAGCTTGGGACGCAGCGGGAGGACCTACGAGCAGTACTTC. It specifies CASSLGRSGRTYEQYF. The chain is built from TRBV5-1 and TRBJ2-7, with TRBD2 matching 9 bases. This CDR3 contains 16 residues. V trimming: 0 bases; J trimming: 2 bases; junction bases outside the gene matches: 6. Germline assignment: CDR1 SGHRS and CDR2 YFSETQ.

The gene calls are TRBV24-1 and TRBJ1-1; D is ambiguous. CDR3 size: 12 residues. Trimming removed 4 bases at V and 10 bases at J, with 12 bases between. Looked up from germline, CDR1 is KGHDR and CDR2 is SFDVKD. The CDR3 bases are TGTGCCACCAGTGAGCCGAACGGGCGAGCTTTCTTT. Translated, it gives CATSEPNGRAFF.

The chain uses TRBV6-5 and TRBJ2-7, with 7 positions matching TRBD1. The CDR3 sequence is 15 residues long. The V and J ends lost 2 bases and 3 bases, in that order; junction bases with no gene match: 7. Germline V gene data show CDR1 as MNHEY and CDR2 as SVGAGI. The CDR3 DNA is TGTGCCAGCAGTTACCCCGGACAGGCAAGCTACGAGCAGTACTTC. Translation gives CASSYPGQASYEQYF.

The chain is built from TRBV19 and TRBJ1-1; D is perhaps TRBD1 (5 bases). The CDR3 length is 16 residues. V was cut by 5 bases and J by 3 bases, with 19 bases left in between. Germline CDR1 LNHDA, CDR2 SQIVND (reference sequence). The CDR3 loop reads CASSRTSGTRYTEAFF. The CDR3 DNA sequence: TGTGCCAGTAGTCGAACCTCAGGGACTCGGTACACTGAAGCTTTCTTT.

This chain links TRBV30 with TRBJ1-1; D is unresolved. Germline loops: CDR1 GTSNPN, CDR2 SVGIG (reference sequence). This CDR3 has 14 amino acids. Trimming removed 2 bases from V and 5 bases from J, with 15 bases in between. As DNA, the CDR3 is TGTGCCTGGAGTAGCGAACTAGGGTTGACTGAAGCTTTCTTT. Translating gives CAWSSELGLTEAFF.

This clone occurred a few times. This chain connects TRBV4-3 to TRBJ1-2; D is unclear. V was pared by 4 bases and J by 8 bases, with 14 bases between. This CDR3 has 13 residues. The germline V gene has CDR1 LGHNA and CDR2 YSLEER. The DNA of the CDR3 is TGCGCCAGCAGCCTCGCCACCGGTTACGGCTACACCTTC. Encoded protein: CASSLATGYGYTF.